This TCR beta chain was identified during a study of blood T cell repertoires in COVID-19. Study-level information: Both acute and convalescent COVID-19 samples were obtained from the United States, Italy and Spain.

CDR3 length: 15 residues. In germline, CDR1 is WSHSY, CDR2 SAAADI. Trimming pared 3 bases from V and 3 bases from J, leaving 9 bases between. The method was immunoSEQ multiplex PCR; TCRdb's version includes in-frame clones alone and lacks a portion of them. This table has a few hundred thousand clones, 80% to 95% appearing once. The Seattle site enrolled patients during active infection and followed them longitudinally. The chain combines TRBV10-2 with TRBJ2-6, with D uncertain. The sequence came from a woman aged 25 to 39 with COVID-19, enrolled during active disease. Material for sequencing was peripheral blood. CDR3 sequence: CASSDKWSGANVLTF. CDR3 in DNA: TGCGCCAGCAGTGATAAGTGGAGTGGGGCCAACGTCCTGACTTTC.